Below are 21 T cell receptor beta chains sequenced from a single sample in a study of cytomegalovirus exposure and HLA in healthy donors. PCR employed 60 Vbeta and 13 Jbeta primers. This table comes from immunoSEQ multiplex PCR, and its TCRdb copy is limited to in-frame clones, with some not included. The sample lists over 150,000 clones, roughly three quarters occurring once. The sample was PBMCs. The receptors shown here come from a man aged 25-45 years in good health and CMV-seropositive.

The rearrangement joins TRBV10-2 to TRBJ2-3, with D maybe TRBD1 (6 bases). The CDR3 loop spans 14 amino acids. The germline V and J ends were trimmed by 8 bases and 2 bases, with 14 bases remaining between them. Per germline, CDR1 WSHSY and CDR2 SAAADI. The CDR3 loop is CASRPRTVTDTQYF. CDR3 bases: TGCGCCAGCCGTCCGAGGACAGTCACAGATACGCAGTATTTT.

The V call is TRBV5-4, the J call TRBJ2-5; D might be TRBD1 (6 bases). Germline CDR1 is SGHNT and CDR2 is YYREEE (reference sequence). The CDR3 consists of 15 residues. Trimming left V 2 bases short and J 2 bases short, with 13 bases between. The CDR3 sequence is CASSLPDRKQETQYF. In DNA form, the CDR3 reads TGTGCCAGCAGCTTACCAGACAGGAAGCAAGAGACCCAGTACTTC.

This clone was seen a handful of times. The J gene is TRBJ2-2, the V gene TRBV19; 9 nucleotides line up with TRBD1. This CDR3 contains 15 residues. Germline V gene lookup returns CDR1 LNHDA and CDR2 SQIVND (reference sequence). With 5 bases clipped from V and 6 bases from J, the junction kept 7 bases outside the gene matches. The CDR3 bases are TGTGCCAGTAGTCCCGCGGGACAGGGATCCGGGGAGCTGTTTTTT. Its translation is CASSPAGQGSGELFF.

The chain links TRBV29-1 to TRBJ1-1; no clear D. V was trimmed by 7 bases and J by 11 bases, leaving 23 bases between them. Germline lookup yields CDR1 SQVTM and CDR2 ANQGSEA. The CDR3 totals 13 residues. The CDR3 region has the DNA TGCAGCGCCGACGGGGAGTACCAAACTGGGGCTTTCTTT. Protein: CSADGEYQTGAFF.

The gene calls are TRBV19 and TRBJ1-2; no reliable D call. Germline V gives CDR1 LNHDA, CDR2 SQIVND (reference sequence). This CDR3 has 16 amino acids. Trimming cost V 0 bases and J 8 bases, with 19 bases left between them. The CDR3 DNA reads as TGTGCCAGTAGTATAGATTGGTCAAGGAAAACGGGAGGCTACACCTTC. It encodes CASSIDWSRKTGGYTF. The full variable domain, completed using reference TRBV19 and TRBJ1-2, is DGGITQSPKYLFRKEGQNVTLSCEQNLNHDAMYWYRQDPGQGLRLIYYSQIVNDFQKGDIAEGYSVSREKKESFPLTVTSAQKNPTAFYLCASSIDWSRKTGGYTFGSGTRLTVV.

The chain has TRBV5-6 and TRBJ2-7; 8 positions agree with TRBD1. The CDR3 is 13 residues long. The germline V gene has CDR1 SGHDT and CDR2 YYEEEE. V lost 4 bases and J lost 6; bases outside the gene matches: 6. The CDR3 spells CASSPWTGCEQYF. The CDR3, as DNA: TGTGCCAGCAGCCCCTGGACAGGGTGCGAGCAGTACTTC.

The gene calls are TRBV2 and TRBJ1-5; D is unresolved. V lost 5 bases and J lost 1, with 12 bases in between. The CDR3 extends over 15 amino acids. Germline V CDR1 and CDR2: SNHLY, FYNNEI. The CDR3 sequence is CASSRIGRSNQPQHF. As DNA, the CDR3 is TGTGCCAGCAGTCGAATTGGTCGGAGCAATCAGCCCCAGCATTTT.

The chain is built from TRBV5-1 and TRBJ2-6; 7 bases are a match to TRBD2. The ends lost 0 bases at V and 16 bases at J; junction bases unmatched: 10. The CDR3 loop spans 14 amino acids. Germline assignment: CDR1 SGHRS and CDR2 YFSETQ. The CDR3 DNA sequence: TGCGCCAGCAGCTTGGACGGCAGGGAGGGTGTTCTGACTTTC. It specifies CASSLDGREGVLTF.

This chain links TRBV19 with TRBJ2-1, with D possibly matching TRBD1 (6 bases). Per germline, CDR1 LNHDA and CDR2 SQIVND (reference sequence). The CDR3 runs 17 residues. Trimming removed 4 bases at V and 4 bases at J, with 20 bases between. The CDR3 spells CASSKSPLGTNYNEQFF. The DNA for the CDR3 is TGTGCCAGTAGTAAATCACCCTTAGGGACAAATTACAATGAGCAGTTCTTC.

The chain employs TRBV29-1 and TRBJ2-3, with 11 bases identical to TRBD1. This CDR3 has 14 amino acids. Germline V gives CDR1 SQVTM, CDR2 ANQGSEA. The V gene end was trimmed by 4 bases and the J gene end by 1 base; junction bases not matched to a gene: 1. The CDR3 reads CSVVDRGRTDTQYF. CDR3 sequence (DNA): TGCAGCGTTGTGGACAGGGGGCGCACAGATACGCAGTATTTT.

The rearrangement links TRBV19 to TRBJ2-5; D call uncertain. CDR3 length: 14 residues. CDR1 is LNHDA and CDR2 is SQIVND in the germline V gene (reference sequence). The germline V and J ends were trimmed by 3 bases and 5 bases, with 13 bases remaining between them. The CDR3 region is CASSMQAGRETQYF. The CDR3 DNA reads TGTGCCAGTAGTATGCAGGCCGGTCGGGAGACCCAGTACTTC. Based on the CDR3 plus reference TRBV19 and TRBJ2-5, the full variable domain is DGGITQSPKYLFRKEGQNVTLSCEQNLNHDAMYWYRQDPGQGLRLIYYSQIVNDFQKGDIAEGYSVSREKKESFPLTVTSAQKNPTAFYLCASSMQAGRETQYFGPGTRLLVL.

V gene TRBV11-3 combines with J gene TRBJ2-2, with D perhaps TRBD1 (6 bases). The CDR3 has 14 residues. Trimming cost V 3 bases and J 4 bases, with 9 bases left between them. In germline, CDR1 is SGHNT, CDR2 YENEEA. The CDR3 nucleotides read TGTGCCAGCAGCTTGCTACAGGGCACCGGGGAGCTGTTTTTT. Translation gives CASSLLQGTGELFF.

The chain couples TRBV18 to TRBJ1-1; no clear D gene. Germline assignment: CDR1 KGHSH and CDR2 LQKENI. This CDR3 is 15 amino acids long. V was shortened by 6 bases and J by 2 bases, with 16 bases between the two germline ends. CDR3 residues: CASSPTWTSNTEAFF. The CDR3 DNA reads as TGTGCCAGCTCCCCCACCTGGACTAGTAACACTGAAGCTTTCTTT.

The CDR3 DNA reads as TGTGCCAGCAGCTTGTGGCTAGCGGGTGACACAGATACGCAGTATTTT. Translated, it gives CASSLWLAGDTDTQYF. The chain recombines TRBV5-6 with TRBJ2-3; 8 nucleotides match TRBD2. Per germline, CDR1 SGHDT and CDR2 YYEEEE. The J segment lost 2 bases and the V segment lost 1 base, leaving 6 bases of the junction unmatched. The CDR3 covers 16 residues.

CDR3 loop: CASSIDLARDYEQYF. DNA for the CDR3: TGTGCCAGTAGTATAGATTTGGCCAGGGACTACGAGCAGTACTTC. The J gene is TRBJ2-7, the V gene TRBV19; possible D gene TRBD1, 5 bases. The length of the CDR3 is 15 residues. V was shortened by 0 bases and J by 3 bases, with 12 bases between the two germline ends. The germline gives CDR1 LNHDA, CDR2 SQIVND (reference sequence).

J is TRBJ1-5 and V is TRBV28, with 7 bases that match TRBD1. Germline V gene sequence: CDR1 MDHEN, CDR2 SYDVKM. The CDR3 loop spans 14 amino acids. The V gene end was trimmed by 5 bases and the J gene end by 7 bases; junction bases not matched to a gene: 8. CDR3 coding DNA: TGTGCCAGCAGTATACGACAGGGAATGCAGCCCCAGCATTTT. It translates to CASSIRQGMQPQHF.

The chain couples TRBV7-9 to TRBJ2-3; D call uncertain. V was pared by 2 bases and J by 5 bases, with 5 bases between. This CDR3 is built from 12 residues. Germline V lookup: CDR1 SEHNR, CDR2 FQNEAQ (reference sequence). This CDR3 reads CASSLSLDTQYF. In DNA, the CDR3 is TGTGCCAGCAGCTTAAGCCTAGATACGCAGTATTTT.

The chain recombines TRBV7-2 with TRBJ2-7; TRBD2 might be the D (6 bases). The CDR3 is made up of 14 amino acids. The germline CDR1 and CDR2 sequences are SGHTA and FQGNSA. Trimming left V 3 bases short and J 1 base short, with 10 bases between. In nucleotides, the CDR3 is TGTGCCAGCAGCTTTAGCGGACCATCCTACGAGCAGTACTTC. Protein product: CASSFSGPSYEQYF.

The chain joins TRBV27 to TRBJ2-7; 11 nucleotides match TRBD2. This CDR3 is built from 14 residues. J was trimmed by 4 bases and V by 7 bases; bases with no gene match: 6. From germline, CDR1 is MNHEY and CDR2 SMNVEV (reference sequence). The CDR3 loop is CASKALAGVYEQYF. The CDR3 DNA reads TGTGCCAGCAAAGCACTAGCGGGAGTATACGAGCAGTACTTC.

This rearrangement joins TRBV4-2 to TRBJ1-2, with D perhaps matching TRBD1 (5 bases). This CDR3 is built from 16 residues. Germline V lookup: CDR1 LGHNA, CDR2 YNFKEQ. Deletions cut 0 bases from V and 4 bases from J, with 15 bases between. This CDR3 is CASSQDHQGSIYGYTF. CDR3 in DNA: TGTGCCAGCAGCCAAGATCATCAGGGAAGTATCTATGGCTACACCTTC.

CDR3 DNA sequence: TGTGCCTGGAGATTCCGGGACACATCGCAGAAGAACTATGGCTACACCTTC. Protein: CAWRFRDTSQKNYGYTF. The chain carries TRBV30 and TRBJ1-2, with TRBD1 as a possible D gene (6 bases). Germline V lookup: CDR1 GTSNPN, CDR2 SVGIG (reference sequence). This CDR3 spans 17 amino acids. The V end lost 3 bases, the J end lost 2 bases, and 22 bases lay between the germline ends.